The 9 T cell receptor beta chains below come from one sample, sequenced in a study of CD8 T cells in Susac syndrome. Random hexamers were used to reverse transcribe 0.5 to 1 ug of RNA. From the immunoSEQ multiplex PCR reads, TCRdb called clonotypes with MiXCR, one entry per CDR3 protein. Of about 110,000 distinct CDR3 sequences listed, approximately 94% are singletons. Sequences were obtained from CD8+ T cells from PBMCs. All receptors derive from a human donor with Susac syndrome.

The genes are TRBV7-8 and TRBJ2-7; 9 positions match TRBD1. The CDR3 is 16 residues long. Trimming took 4 bases from V and 0 from J; bases not matched to a gene: 7. Germline V gene lookup returns CDR1 SGHVS and CDR2 FQNEAQ. The CDR3 reads CASSWTGTGSSYEQYF. Here the CDR3 DNA reads TGTGCCAGCAGCTGGACCGGGACAGGGAGCTCCTACGAGCAGTACTTC.

This chain uses TRBV7-8 with TRBJ2-1; D gene ambiguous. The CDR3 spans 18 residues. The germline V gene has CDR1 SGHVS and CDR2 FQNEAQ. Trimming took 1 base from V and 0 from J, leaving 16 bases between them. CDR3 sequence reads: CASSLVPRAYSSYNEQFF. CDR3 DNA: TGTGCCAGCAGCTTAGTCCCCCGGGCGTACAGCTCCTACAATGAGCAGTTCTTC.

The chain carries TRBV11-2 and TRBJ1-4; possible D gene TRBD1, 5 bases. The CDR3 length is 13 residues. Looked up from germline, CDR1 is SGHAT and CDR2 is FQNNGV. Trimming cost V 5 bases and J 8 bases, with 12 bases left between them. The CDR3 loop is CASSERPGEKLFF. The CDR3 nucleotides are TGTGCCAGCAGCGAAAGGCCAGGGGAAAAACTGTTTTTT.

DNA for the CDR3: TGCAGCGTTGAGCCGGGACAGGGAGACTATGGCTACACCTTC. Encoded protein: CSVEPGQGDYGYTF. V and J are TRBV29-1 and TRBJ1-2, with 9 bases aligning to TRBD1. The ends lost 3 bases at V and 3 bases at J; junction bases unmatched: 5. Germline assignment: CDR1 SQVTM and CDR2 ANQGSEA. This CDR3 is built from 14 residues.

The chain links TRBV4-1 to TRBJ2-4; D not certain. The CDR3 covers 11 residues. Trimming took 0 bases from V and 13 from J, leaving 7 bases between them. The germline CDR1 and CDR2 sequences are MGHRA and YSYEKL. DNA for the CDR3: TGCGCCAGCAGCCAAGATACGGGCCAGTACTTC. It specifies CASSQDTGQYF.

This chain joins TRBV5-8 and TRBJ2-3; 10 nucleotides line up with TRBD2. There are 16 residues in the CDR3. J gave up 1 base and V 3 bases, and 5 bases lay outside the gene matches. The germline CDR1 and CDR2 sequences are SGHTS and YDEGEE. CDR3 protein: CASSSSSGGRTDTQYF. CDR3 nucleotide sequence: TGTGCCAGCAGCTCTTCTAGCGGGGGCCGCACAGATACGCAGTATTTT.

The J gene is TRBJ1-1, the V gene TRBV13; TRBD1 might be the D (5 bases). V was clipped by 3 bases and J by 1 base, with 9 bases between them. Germline V gene data show CDR1 as PRHDT and CDR2 as FYEKMQ (reference sequence). The CDR3 spans 14 residues. In DNA, the CDR3 is TGTGCCAGCAGCTTGTGGGACGAGAACACTGAAGCTTTCTTT. Protein sequence: CASSLWDENTEAFF.

The chain carries TRBV2 and TRBJ2-5; D tentatively fits TRBD1 or TRBD2 (5 bases each). This CDR3 is 12 amino acids long. Per germline, CDR1 SNHLY and CDR2 FYNNEI. The germline V and J ends were trimmed by 11 bases and 1 base, with 11 bases remaining between them. Here the CDR3 reads CAGRDLQETQYF. CDR3 coding DNA: TGTGCCGGACGGGACCTCCAAGAGACCCAGTACTTC.

The chain combines TRBV20-1 with TRBJ2-1, with D tentatively TRBD1 (5 bases). Per the germline V gene, CDR1 is DFQATT and CDR2 is SNEGSKA (reference sequence). The germline V and J ends were trimmed by 3 bases and 10 bases, with 7 bases remaining between them. The CDR3 extends over 10 amino acids. The CDR3 coding sequence is TGCAGTGCTAGGCAGGGCGAGCAGTTCTTC. It specifies CSARQGEQFF.